A selection of T cell receptor beta chains follows, all from one sample in a study of blood T cells in healthy people across ages. TCRdb analysed the 5' RACE reads with MiXCR anew, one entry per CDR3 protein. The sample consists of approximately 1.5 million distinct CDR3 sequences, 40% to 45% of them appearing once. Sequencing was performed on blood. The receptors originated from a woman aged 18-29 years in good health. The CDR3 runs from the conserved cysteine through the conserved F or W. A D gene is named only where the DNA matches it firmly. Expanded clones are given a class, and other clones once, few, many or no size at all.

v_call: TRBV2
j_call: TRBJ2-1
d_call: TRBD1
clone_size: NA
cdr3_nt: TGTGCCAGCCAGTCTGGGACAGGGCCTGTAGGTGAGCAGTTCTTC
cdr3_aa: CASQSGTGPVGEQFF

v_call: TRBV29-1
j_call: TRBJ2-7
d_call: NA
clone_size: few
cdr3_nt: TGCAGCGTTGCCACAGGGAGGAACTACGAGCAGTACTTC
cdr3_aa: CSVATGRNYEQYF

v_call: TRBV20-1
j_call: TRBJ2-5
d_call: NA
clone_size: NA
cdr3_nt: TGCAGTGCTTGGGACCTCCAAGAGACCCAGTACTTC
cdr3_aa: CSAWDLQETQYF

v_call: TRBV7-2
j_call: TRBJ2-4
d_call: NA
clone_size: NA
cdr3_nt: TGTGCCACATCAGGGCCCCGGGAAAACATTCAGTACTTC
cdr3_aa: CATSGPRENIQYF

v_call: TRBV3-1
j_call: TRBJ2-7
d_call: NA
clone_size: NA
cdr3_nt: TGTGCCAGCAGCCCGGTGATGTCCTACGAGCAGTACTTC
cdr3_aa: CASSPVMSYEQYF

v_call: TRBV24-1
j_call: TRBJ2-1
d_call: NA
clone_size: NA
cdr3_nt: TGTGCCACGAATGACGCCAAGGGAGGCTACAATGAGCAGTTCTTC
cdr3_aa: CATNDAKGGYNEQFF

v_call: TRBV6-2/TRBV6-3
j_call: TRBJ1-2
d_call: NA
clone_size: NA
cdr3_nt: TGTGCCAGCAGTTACTCATCGCGCAGGGCTGATGCTGGCTACACCTTC
cdr3_aa: CASSYSSRRADAGYTF

v_call: TRBV29-1
j_call: TRBJ1-2
d_call: NA
clone_size: few
cdr3_nt: TGCAGCGCCCTCGGGGAGAACTATGGCTACACCTTC
cdr3_aa: CSALGENYGYTF

v_call: TRBV6-5
j_call: TRBJ1-2
d_call: NA
clone_size: NA
cdr3_nt: TGTGCCAGCAGTTACCAGGGCCATGGGTATGGCTACACCTTC
cdr3_aa: CASSYQGHGYGYTF

v_call: TRBV11-2
j_call: TRBJ2-3
d_call: NA
clone_size: many
cdr3_nt: TGTGCCAGCAGCCCTTCCTGGTGGGGTAGCACAGATACGCAGTATTTT
cdr3_aa: CASSPSWWGSTDTQYF

v_call: TRBV4-3
j_call: TRBJ1-1
d_call: NA
clone_size: NA
cdr3_nt: TGCGCCAGCAGCCAAGCGGAACGGAGGAACACTGAAGCTTTCTTT
cdr3_aa: CASSQAERRNTEAFF

v_call: TRBV4-1
j_call: TRBJ1-1
d_call: NA
clone_size: few
cdr3_nt: TGCGCCAGCAGCCAAGTCGAGGGGATTACGAACACTGAAGCTTTCTTT
cdr3_aa: CASSQVEGITNTEAFF

v_call: TRBV10-3
j_call: TRBJ2-3
d_call: NA
clone_size: NA
cdr3_nt: TGTGCCACTCTCCTAGGACACCAATTCACAGATACGCAGTATTTT
cdr3_aa: CATLLGHQFTDTQYF

v_call: TRBV10-3
j_call: TRBJ1-2
d_call: TRBD1
clone_size: NA
cdr3_nt: TGTGCCATTATTTGGGGACAGGGTGATGGCTACACCTTC
cdr3_aa: CAIIWGQGDGYTF

v_call: TRBV30
j_call: TRBJ2-3
d_call: NA
clone_size: NA
cdr3_nt: TGTGCCTGGAGGGGAATTAGCACAGATACGCAGTATTTT
cdr3_aa: CAWRGISTDTQYF

v_call: TRBV5-1
j_call: TRBJ1-1
d_call: TRBD1
clone_size: few
cdr3_nt: TGCGCCAGCAGCACGGGACAGGGACCGAACACTGAAGCTTTCTTT
cdr3_aa: CASSTGQGPNTEAFF

v_call: TRBV4-1
j_call: TRBJ1-1
d_call: NA
clone_size: NA
cdr3_nt: TGCGCCAGCAGCCAAGTAAGGGGTGGGATCTCTGAAGCTTTCTTT
cdr3_aa: CASSQVRGGISEAFF

v_call: TRBV29-1
j_call: TRBJ2-5
d_call: TRBD1
clone_size: NA
cdr3_nt: TGCAGCGCCCCAGACAGGGACAGAACCAGGGGGACCCAGTACTTC
cdr3_aa: CSAPDRDRTRGTQYF

v_call: TRBV9
j_call: TRBJ2-3
d_call: NA
clone_size: once
cdr3_nt: TGTGCCAGCAGAGCCTCTAGCTTTCCAGATACGCAGTATTTT
cdr3_aa: CASRASSFPDTQYF

v_call: TRBV7-8
j_call: TRBJ2-3
d_call: TRBD2
clone_size: few
cdr3_nt: TGTGCCAGCATTCTGATGGCGAGTAGCGGGAGTGCAGATACGCAGTATTTT
cdr3_aa: CASILMASSGSADTQYF

v_call: TRBV20-1
j_call: TRBJ1-2
d_call: NA
clone_size: NA
cdr3_nt: TGCAGTGCTAGAGATCCTCCTTCTGGCTACACCTTC
cdr3_aa: CSARDPPSGYTF

v_call: TRBV20-1
j_call: TRBJ2-7
d_call: NA
clone_size: few
cdr3_nt: TGCAGTGCTAGAGATCTTGGGATCAGCTCCTACGAGCAGTACTTC
cdr3_aa: CSARDLGISSYEQYF

v_call: TRBV4-2
j_call: TRBJ2-1
d_call: TRBD1
clone_size: NA
cdr3_nt: TGTGCCAGCAGCACCCTCTACAGGGGCTCCTACAATGAGCAGTTCTTC
cdr3_aa: CASSTLYRGSYNEQFF

v_call: TRBV2
j_call: TRBJ2-1
d_call: NA
clone_size: NA
cdr3_nt: TGTGCCAGCAGTGGGACAGAAGGTGAGCAGTTCTTC
cdr3_aa: CASSGTEGEQFF

v_call: TRBV19
j_call: TRBJ2-5
d_call: NA
clone_size: NA
cdr3_nt: TGTGCCAGTAGTATAGGAAGGATCGGAGAAGCCCAGTACTTC
cdr3_aa: CASSIGRIGEAQYF

v_call: TRBV10-3
j_call: TRBJ2-5
d_call: TRBD1
clone_size: NA
cdr3_nt: TGTGCCATCAGTGACCAACCGCTTGGGACAGGGTTTCAAGAGACCCAGTACTTC
cdr3_aa: CAISDQPLGTGFQETQYF

v_call: TRBV3-1
j_call: TRBJ1-1
d_call: NA
clone_size: NA
cdr3_nt: TGTGCCAGCAGCGCCAGTGACAGACTGAACACTGAAGCTTTCTTT
cdr3_aa: CASSASDRLNTEAFF

v_call: TRBV7-2
j_call: TRBJ1-2
d_call: NA
clone_size: few
cdr3_nt: TGTGCCAGCAGCCCCGAGCGTGGGGTTATTGGTGGCTACACCTTC
cdr3_aa: CASSPERGVIGGYTF

v_call: TRBV6-6
j_call: TRBJ2-3
d_call: NA
clone_size: NA
cdr3_nt: TGTGCCAGCAGCGCCCGGAGGGATACGCAGTATTTT
cdr3_aa: CASSARRDTQYF

v_call: TRBV6-5
j_call: TRBJ1-1
d_call: NA
clone_size: NA
cdr3_nt: TGTGCCAGCAGTAAGACAGGTCTTTTCACTGAAGCTTTCTTT
cdr3_aa: CASSKTGLFTEAFF

v_call: TRBV20-1
j_call: TRBJ2-7
d_call: NA
clone_size: once
cdr3_nt: TGCAGTGCCCCTGCCCAACTAGCCAGGCACAATGAGCAGTACTTC
cdr3_aa: CSAPAQLARHNEQYF

v_call: TRBV14
j_call: TRBJ2-1
d_call: NA
clone_size: NA
cdr3_nt: TGTGCCCCAGGCGCCCCCGGCGTCGATGAGCAGTTCTTC
cdr3_aa: CAPGAPGVDEQFF

v_call: TRBV7-2
j_call: TRBJ2-1
d_call: TRBD2
clone_size: NA
cdr3_nt: TGTGCCAGCAGCGCGGGGGGGTACTCCTACGAGCAGTTCTTC
cdr3_aa: CASSAGGYSYEQFF

v_call: TRBV25-1
j_call: TRBJ2-7
d_call: NA
clone_size: NA
cdr3_nt: TGTGCCAGCAGTGAATTCGGCCTTTACGAGCAGTACTTC
cdr3_aa: CASSEFGLYEQYF

v_call: TRBV18
j_call: TRBJ2-1
d_call: NA
clone_size: NA
cdr3_nt: TGTGCCAGCTCATCCCTCGGGGGAGGCTCCTACAATGAGCAGTTCTTC
cdr3_aa: CASSSLGGGSYNEQFF

v_call: TRBV29-1
j_call: TRBJ2-4
d_call: TRBD1
clone_size: NA
cdr3_nt: TGCAGCACAGGACAGGGGGCTCACGAGCAGCACTTC
cdr3_aa: CSTGQGAHEQHF

v_call: TRBV7-2
j_call: TRBJ2-2
d_call: NA
clone_size: few
cdr3_nt: TGTGCCAGCAGCGTAGTCAGGACCGGGGAGCTGTTTTTT
cdr3_aa: CASSVVRTGELFF

v_call: TRBV27
j_call: TRBJ2-2
d_call: NA
clone_size: NA
cdr3_nt: TGTGCCAGCAGTTCCTTACCGGAGGGGGGCACCGGGGAGCTGTTTTTT
cdr3_aa: CASSSLPEGGTGELFF

v_call: TRBV28
j_call: TRBJ2-7
d_call: NA
clone_size: NA
cdr3_nt: TGTGCCAGCAGTTACACTCTCGACTACAAGGCCGAGCAGTACTTC
cdr3_aa: CASSYTLDYKAEQYF

v_call: TRBV12-3/TRBV12-4
j_call: TRBJ2-7
d_call: TRBD2
clone_size: NA
cdr3_nt: TGTGCCAGCAGTTTTGATCTAGCGGGGAGCTCCTACGAGCAGTACTTC
cdr3_aa: CASSFDLAGSSYEQYF

v_call: TRBV7-9
j_call: TRBJ2-7
d_call: NA
clone_size: few
cdr3_nt: TGTGCCAGCAGCTTATTGTCCTTCTACGAGCAGTACTTC
cdr3_aa: CASSLLSFYEQYF

v_call: TRBV7-2
j_call: TRBJ1-2
d_call: NA
clone_size: NA
cdr3_nt: TGTGCCAGCAGCTCGTGGGAAGTCAACTATGGCTACACCTTC
cdr3_aa: CASSSWEVNYGYTF

v_call: TRBV29-1
j_call: TRBJ2-4
d_call: TRBD2
clone_size: NA
cdr3_nt: TGCAGCGTTGCGGACTGGGGGAGCGGGGACATTCAGTACTTC
cdr3_aa: CSVADWGSGDIQYF

v_call: TRBV7-2
j_call: TRBJ1-2
d_call: TRBD1
clone_size: NA
cdr3_nt: TGTGCCAGCAGCTTACGGACAGGTCCTATCTATGGCTACACCTTC
cdr3_aa: CASSLRTGPIYGYTF

v_call: TRBV13
j_call: TRBJ1-2
d_call: TRBD1
clone_size: few
cdr3_nt: TGTGCCAGCAGCGCCGGGACAGGGTTTGGCTACACCTTC
cdr3_aa: CASSAGTGFGYTF

v_call: TRBV12-3/TRBV12-4
j_call: TRBJ2-1
d_call: TRBD1
clone_size: NA
cdr3_nt: TGTGCCAGCGGACAGGCGAGGATCATGGCGTTCTTC
cdr3_aa: CASGQARIMAFF

v_call: TRBV7-2
j_call: TRBJ2-1
d_call: NA
clone_size: few
cdr3_nt: TGTGCCAGCATGGGGTCCGGGTACAATGAGCAGTTCTTC
cdr3_aa: CASMGSGYNEQFF

v_call: TRBV2
j_call: TRBJ2-1
d_call: TRBD1
clone_size: NA
cdr3_nt: TGTGCCAGCAGAACCGGGACAGGGGCGGTTGAGCAGTTCTTC
cdr3_aa: CASRTGTGAVEQFF

v_call: TRBV4-2
j_call: TRBJ1-2
d_call: TRBD1
clone_size: NA
cdr3_nt: TGTGCCAGCAGCCAGATACCTGGGACAGGGATATACACCTTC
cdr3_aa: CASSQIPGTGIYTF

v_call: TRBV6-6
j_call: TRBJ2-7
d_call: NA
clone_size: few
cdr3_nt: TGTGCCAGCAATGGGGGTAACTCCTACGAGCAGTACTTC
cdr3_aa: CASNGGNSYEQYF

v_call: TRBV7-2
j_call: TRBJ2-3
d_call: NA
clone_size: NA
cdr3_nt: TGTGCCAGCAGCTTAAACAGGGCCCGCACAGATACGCAGTATTTT
cdr3_aa: CASSLNRARTDTQYF

v_call: TRBV14
j_call: TRBJ2-7
d_call: NA
clone_size: NA
cdr3_nt: TGTGCCAGCAGCCAAGAGGCAGGGCGGCAGTACTTC
cdr3_aa: CASSQEAGRQYF

v_call: TRBV29-1
j_call: TRBJ2-5
d_call: NA
clone_size: many
cdr3_nt: TGCAGCGTTTCAGTGAGTCAAGAGACCCAGTACTTC
cdr3_aa: CSVSVSQETQYF

v_call: TRBV20-1
j_call: TRBJ2-7
d_call: NA
clone_size: NA
cdr3_nt: TGCAGTGCTAGAGCGACACACGCCTACGAGCAGTACTTC
cdr3_aa: CSARATHAYEQYF

v_call: TRBV5-1
j_call: TRBJ2-7
d_call: NA
clone_size: NA
cdr3_nt: TGCGCCAGCAGCTCCCAAACCTCCTACGAGCAGTACTTC
cdr3_aa: CASSSQTSYEQYF

v_call: TRBV18
j_call: TRBJ1-5
d_call: NA
clone_size: NA
cdr3_nt: TGTGCCAGCTCACCACCAGGTGGAGTCGGGCAGCCCCAGCATTTT
cdr3_aa: CASSPPGGVGQPQHF

v_call: TRBV2
j_call: TRBJ2-1
d_call: NA
clone_size: NA
cdr3_nt: TGTGCCAGCAGCCAAAACCAGGGGGGCGGGAATGAGCAGTTCTTC
cdr3_aa: CASSQNQGGGNEQFF

v_call: TRBV2
j_call: TRBJ2-1
d_call: TRBD2
clone_size: NA
cdr3_nt: TGTGCCAGCAGTCATCTAGCGGAATACAATGAGCAGTTCTTC
cdr3_aa: CASSHLAEYNEQFF

v_call: TRBV29-1
j_call: TRBJ2-5
d_call: NA
clone_size: few
cdr3_nt: TGCAGCGTTGTCGATAGGAATAAGTTGGAGACCCAGTACTTC
cdr3_aa: CSVVDRNKLETQYF